The next 26 T cell receptor beta chains were all read from a single sample in a study of Graves' ophthalmopathy and Graves' hyperthyroidism. For repertoire sequencing, the TCR beta CDR3 regions were amplified from RNA transcripts. Scientists carried out first-round RT-PCR using HTBI primers and then a second-round multiplex PCR. TCRdb recomputed calls from the multiplex PCR reads with MiXCR, one row per CDR3 protein. Here the sample spans about 740,000 distinct CDR3 sequences, 40% being singletons. The specimen sequenced was peripheral blood. The origin of the receptors is an adult man with Graves' ophthalmopathy.

V usage is TRBV20-1 and J usage is TRBJ2-2; unclear D gene. Germline V gene lookup returns CDR1 DFQATT and CDR2 SNEGSKA (reference sequence). The CDR3 extends over 16 amino acids. V lost 3 bases and J lost 1, with 15 bases in between. In nucleotides, the CDR3 is TGCAGTGCTAGTTACGTGGGCACCAAGAACACCGGGGAGCTGTTTTTT. This translates into CSASYVGTKNTGELFF.

The chain combines TRBV29-1 with TRBJ2-7, with D perhaps matching TRBD2 (5 bases). V was cut by 4 bases and J by 6 bases, with 16 bases left in between. Germline assignment: CDR1 SQVTM and CDR2 ANQGSEA. CDR3 length: 13 residues. Here the CDR3 reads CSVVVGLFGEQYF. The DNA for the CDR3 is TGCAGCGTTGTCGTAGGACTTTTTGGCGAGCAGTACTTC.

This clonotype was found once. This sequence joins TRBV19 and TRBJ2-7; the D gene is possibly TRBD1 (5 bases). Germline-derived CDR1 and CDR2 are LNHDA and SQIVND (reference sequence). This CDR3 has 13 residues. The ends were cut back, 1 base at V and 5 bases at J, with 9 bases in the middle. Here the CDR3 reads CASSIVPRDEQYF. CDR3 DNA sequence: TGTGCCAGTAGTATAGTTCCCAGGGACGAGCAGTACTTC.

In regard to this clonotype: A much bigger clone sits one base away, suggesting this may be a read error. CDR3 coding DNA: TGTGCCAGCAGTCGAAAGAGGGGTCGGACCGCCCCTCAGCCCCGGCATTTT. Its translation: CASSRKRGRTAPQPRHF. This chain joins TRBV7-2 and TRBJ1-5, with D possibly being TRBD1 (5 bases). This CDR3 comprises 17 residues. Per germline, CDR1 SGHTA and CDR2 FQGNSA.

The rearrangement links TRBV29-1 to TRBJ1-2; D may be TRBD1 (5 bases). CDR1 is SQVTM and CDR2 is ANQGSEA in the germline V gene. The CDR3 has 14 residues. CDR3 residues: CNVGTATMNYGYTF. In DNA form, the CDR3 reads TGCAACGTCGGGACGGCGACCATGAACTATGGCTACACCTTC. The full variable domain, its missing parts supplied by reference TRBV29-1 and TRBJ1-2, is SAVISQKPSRDICQRGTSLTIQCQVDSQVTMMFWYRQQPGQSLTLIATANQGSEATYESGFVIDKFPISRPNLTFSTLTVSNMSPEDSSIYLCNVGTATMNYGYTFGSGTRLTVV.

The chain links TRBV14 to TRBJ2-7, with 8 nucleotides matching TRBD1. V dropped 1 base and J dropped 2; count of bases not matched to a gene: 4. The CDR3 contains 15 residues. CDR1 and CDR2 from the germline V gene are SGHDN and FVKESK. The CDR3 coding sequence is TGTGCCAGCAGCCAAGGAACAGGGGGAGCCTACGAGCAGTACTTC. Amino acids: CASSQGTGGAYEQYF.

The V call is TRBV7-3, the J call TRBJ2-7; 7 bases are a match to TRBD2. This CDR3 has 16 amino acids. V trimming: 1 base; J trimming: 0 bases; junction bases outside the gene matches: 6. The germline V gene encodes CDR1 SGHTA and CDR2 FQGTGA. The CDR3 protein is CASSLKGGTSSYEQYF. DNA of the CDR3: TGTGCCAGCAGCTTAAAGGGAGGGACCAGCTCCTACGAGCAGTACTTC.

The chain is built from TRBV25-1 and TRBJ2-2; a weak D match, TRBD1 (5 bases). The CDR3 runs to 16 residues. In germline, CDR1 is MGHDK, CDR2 SYGVNS. V lost 5 bases to trimming and J lost 1 base, with 14 bases between them. For the CDR3, the DNA is TGTGCCAGCAGTTACTATGGCCAGGGGAACACCGGGGAGCTGTTTTTT. Its translation is CASSYYGQGNTGELFF.

This clonotype was observed many times. The genes are TRBV20-1 and TRBJ1-1; 11 nucleotides line up with TRBD1. After removal of 7 bases from V and 3 bases from J, the junction contained 7 bases not matched to a gene. Germline loops: CDR1 DFQATT, CDR2 SNEGSKA (reference sequence). The length of the CDR3 is 14 residues. The CDR3 region is CSGIGQGAYTEAFF. CDR3 nucleotide sequence: TGCAGTGGGATAGGACAGGGGGCGTACACTGAAGCTTTCTTT.

The table lists this clonotype with a few counts. The J gene is TRBJ1-4, the V gene TRBV7-9; no definite D call. Trimming took off 1 base at V and 0 bases at J, with 9 bases between the two ends. The germline V gene has CDR1 SEHNR and CDR2 FQNEAQ (reference sequence). The CDR3 has 16 residues. The CDR3 coding sequence is TGTGCCAGCAGCTTAGAGTCGGTTGCAACTAATGAAAAACTGTTTTTT. Translation: CASSLESVATNEKLFF.

The chain has TRBV15 and TRBJ1-2; TRBD1 matches 7 bases. Germline assignment: CDR1 LNHNV and CDR2 YYDKDF (reference sequence). J gave up 4 bases and V 6 bases, and 11 bases lay outside the gene matches. This CDR3 is 15 amino acids long. CDR3 protein: CATSHPTGTAYGYTF. CDR3 DNA: TGTGCCACCAGTCACCCGACAGGGACGGCCTATGGCTACACCTTC.

The rearrangement joins TRBV12-3 or TRBV12-4 to TRBJ1-3, with 7 bases matching TRBD1. V lost 4 bases to trimming and J lost 2 bases; unmatched junction nucleotides: 8. The CDR3 is 16 residues long. This CDR3 reads CASSYSSTGAGNTIYF. The CDR3 DNA follows: TGTGCCAGCAGTTACTCCTCCACAGGGGCTGGAAACACCATATATTTT.

The rearrangement uses TRBV7-9 and TRBJ1-1, with D possibly TRBD1 on 5 matching bases. Germline CDR1 reads SEHNR; CDR2 reads FQNEAQ (reference sequence). Trimming removed 5 bases at V and 4 bases at J, with 17 bases between. The CDR3 has 15 residues. CDR3 region: CASSPDGAGGTEAFF. The CDR3, as DNA: TGTGCCAGCAGCCCCGATGGGGCTGGGGGCACTGAAGCTTTCTTT.

The chain is built from TRBV7-2 and TRBJ2-7; D unclear. The length of the CDR3 is 13 residues. Germline CDR1 SGHTA, CDR2 FQGNSA. V lost 5 bases and J 7 bases, leaving 15 bases between the germline ends. The CDR3 sequence is CASSLQVIGEQYF. For the CDR3, the DNA is TGTGCCAGCAGCCTCCAAGTGATTGGTGAGCAGTACTTC.

Many counts were recorded for this clonotype. One end of the junction is discordant with germline, which a read error may explain. The chain uses TRBV2 and TRBJ2-7; 13 nucleotides agree with TRBD2. The germline gives CDR1 SNHLY, CDR2 FYNNEI. This CDR3 contains 14 residues. The CDR3 loop reads CASNMGLAGSEKYF. The CDR3 DNA sequence: TGTGCCAGCAACATGGGACTAGCGGGAAGCGAGAAGTACTTC. Looking up the rest from reference TRBV2 and TRBJ2-7 gives the full variable domain: EPEVTQTPSHQVTQMGQEVILRCVPISNHLYFYWYRQILGQKVEFLVSFYNNEISEKSEIFDDQFSVERPDGSNFTLKIRSTKLEDSAMYFCASNMGLAGSEKYFGPGTRLTVT.

Ten or more counts support this clonotype. The DNA of the CDR3 is TGTGCCAGCAGCTTAGGGTCCGATCAGCCCCAGCATTTT. This sequence encodes CASSLGSDQPQHF. V and J are TRBV7-9 and TRBJ1-5, with D unclear. This CDR3 spans 13 amino acids. From germline, CDR1 is SEHNR and CDR2 FQNEAQ (reference sequence). V lost 1 base and J lost 5, with 6 bases in between.

As to this clonotype: This may be a read error: a much more frequent sequence differs by one nucleotide. The chain combines TRBV10-3 with TRBJ2-7, with a tentative D call TRBD2 (5 bases). The CDR3 is made up of 14 amino acids. V was clipped by 4 bases and J by 3 bases, with 13 bases between them. CDR1 and CDR2 from the germline V gene are ENHRY and SYGVKD. The CDR3 nucleotides are TGTGCCATCAGTGGGAGCGGTGGATACTACGAGCAGTACTTC. This codes for CAISGSGGYYEQYF.

This chain connects TRBV5-1 to TRBJ2-3; D not certain. CDR3 length equals 15 residues. V gave up 0 bases and J gave up 4 bases, with 12 bases separating them. In germline, CDR1 is SGHRS, CDR2 YFSETQ. The CDR3 DNA follows: TGCGCCAGCAGCTTGGGCAGTCGAGGAGCAGATACGCAGTATTTT. This sequence encodes CASSLGSRGADTQYF.

The J gene is TRBJ1-2, the V gene TRBV19; the D gene is possibly TRBD1 (5 bases). V was trimmed by 5 bases and J by 3 bases, leaving 13 bases between them. Germline loops: CDR1 LNHDA, CDR2 SQIVND (reference sequence). The length of the CDR3 is 14 residues. CDR3 sequence reads: CASSFAGPDYGYTF. The CDR3 DNA sequence: TGTGCCAGTAGTTTCGCGGGGCCGGACTATGGCTACACCTTC.

J is TRBJ2-5 and V is TRBV29-1; 15 bases agree with TRBD2. Per the germline V gene, CDR1 is SQVTM and CDR2 is ANQGSEA. The CDR3 runs 13 residues. J gave up 7 bases and V 8 bases, and 5 bases lay outside the gene matches. The CDR3 nucleotides read TGCAGCTTAGGGACTAGCGGGAGGACGACCCAGTACTTC. It yields the protein CSLGTSGRTTQYF.

This clonotype was recorded at least ten times. The chain combines TRBV25-1 with TRBJ2-2; 7 bases align to TRBD1. The CDR3 has 14 residues. Unmatched junction bases numbered 4, after V lost 5 bases and J lost 4 bases. Germline loops: CDR1 MGHDK, CDR2 SYGVNS. The CDR3 protein is CASSTGTVTGELFF. The CDR3 nucleotides are TGTGCCAGCAGTACCGGGACAGTCACCGGGGAGCTGTTTTTT. The full variable domain, completed using reference TRBV25-1 and TRBJ2-2, is EADIYQTPRYLVIGTGKKITLECSQTMGHDKMYWYQQDPGMELHLIHYSYGVNSTEKGDLSSESTVSRIRTEHFPLTLESARPSHTSQYLCASSTGTVTGELFFGEGSRLTVL.

This clonotype was observed a handful of times. The CDR3 is CASSHLQGGGEKLFF. The CDR3 DNA is TGTGCCAGCAGCCACCTACAGGGAGGCGGTGAAAAACTGTTTTTT. The V call is TRBV7-9, the J call TRBJ1-4; D possibly corresponds to TRBD1 (6 bases). CDR1 is SEHNR and CDR2 is FQNEAQ in the germline V gene (reference sequence). The V end lost 5 bases, the J end lost 7 bases, and 17 bases lay between the germline ends. This CDR3 comprises 15 residues.

This clonotype was detected many times. In nucleotides, the CDR3 is TGTGCCAGCAGTTACTCTGACAGAGTCCATAACTATGGCTACACCTTC. Residues: CASSYSDRVHNYGYTF. V is TRBV6-6 and J is TRBJ1-2; possible D gene TRBD1, 5 bases. This CDR3 spans 16 amino acids. Germline lookup yields CDR1 MNHNY and CDR2 SVGAGI (reference sequence). V lost 0 bases and J lost 1, with 12 bases in between.

Concerning this clonotype: A junction end diverges from the germline sequence, so it may reflect a read error. CDR3 sequence: CANSQDWWGAFGEQYF. The CDR3 nucleotides are TGTGCCAACAGCCAAGATTGGTGGGGCGCGTTCGGCGAGCAGTACTTC. The genes are TRBV9 and TRBJ2-7, with TRBD1 as a possible D gene (5 bases). The CDR3 extends over 16 amino acids. The germline V gene encodes CDR1 SGDLS and CDR2 YYNGEE.

V and J are TRBV19 and TRBJ1-5; D gene uncertain. V was trimmed by 7 bases and J by 9 bases, leaving 16 bases between them. CDR1 and CDR2 (germline): LNHDA, SQIVND (reference sequence). This CDR3 spans 13 amino acids. CDR3 loop: CASTSRPSGPQHF. The CDR3, as DNA: TGTGCCAGTACCTCGCGTCCATCAGGGCCCCAGCATTTT.

The J gene is TRBJ1-1, the V gene TRBV19, with a possible D match to TRBD1 (6 bases). The ends were cut back, 6 bases at V and 4 bases at J, with 12 bases in the middle. The CDR3 runs 13 residues. Germline CDR1 and CDR2: LNHDA and SQIVND (reference sequence). CDR3 amino acids: CASSIGGPTEAFF. The CDR3 DNA sequence: TGTGCCAGTAGCATCGGGGGGCCCACTGAAGCTTTCTTT.